The T cell receptor beta chain under discussion was sequenced for a study of human CD4 T cells and Enterobacteriaceae. The memory gate held CD4+ cells that were not CD45RA+CCR7+CD95- naive cells, over 98% pure. The CDR3 is made up of 14 amino acids. Losses at the gene ends were 7 bases for V and 4 bases for J; bases not matched to a gene: 4. The germline V gene encodes CDR1 SGDLS and CDR2 YYNGEE. Ex vivo total memory CD4+ samples were deeply sequenced, detecting one cell in 200,000. The table came from immunoSEQ multiplex PCR; TCRdb's copy has only in-frame clones and leaves some out. The table includes 25,000 to 30,000 clones, 70% to 85% detected once.

The sample was memory CD4+ T cells from blood. This clonotype was sampled from a human donor in good health. The genes are TRBV9 and TRBJ2-5; TRBD2 agrees at 13 bases. The CDR3 DNA reads as TGTGCCAGCGGACTAGCGGGAGACGTAGAGACCCAGTACTTC. This codes for CASGLAGDVETQYF.